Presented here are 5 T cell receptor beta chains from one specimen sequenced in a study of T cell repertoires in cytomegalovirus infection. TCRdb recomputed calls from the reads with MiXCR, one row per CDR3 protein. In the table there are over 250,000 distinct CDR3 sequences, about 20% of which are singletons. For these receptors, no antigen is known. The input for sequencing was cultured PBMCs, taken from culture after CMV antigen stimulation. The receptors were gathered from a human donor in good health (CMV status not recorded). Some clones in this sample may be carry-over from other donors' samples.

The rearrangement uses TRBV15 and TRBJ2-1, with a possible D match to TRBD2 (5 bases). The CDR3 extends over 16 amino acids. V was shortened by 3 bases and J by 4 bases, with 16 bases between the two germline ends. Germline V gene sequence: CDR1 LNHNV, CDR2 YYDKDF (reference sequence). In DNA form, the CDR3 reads TGTGCCACCAGCAGGGACCTAGCTCCTCATTACAATGAGCAGTTCTTC. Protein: CATSRDLAPHYNEQFF. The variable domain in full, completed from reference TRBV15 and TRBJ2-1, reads DAMVIQNPRYQVTQFGKPVTLSCSQTLNHNVMYWYQQKSSQAPKLLFHYYDKDFNNEADTPDNFQSRRPNTSFCFLDIRSPGLGDTAMYLCATSRDLAPHYNEQFFGPGTRLTVL.

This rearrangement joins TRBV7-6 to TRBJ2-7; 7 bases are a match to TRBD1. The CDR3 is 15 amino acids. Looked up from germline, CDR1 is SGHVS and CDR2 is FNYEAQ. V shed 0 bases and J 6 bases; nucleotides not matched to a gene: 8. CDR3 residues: CASSLAQGVRAEQYF. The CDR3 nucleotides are TGTGCCAGCAGCTTAGCCCAGGGGGTCCGGGCCGAGCAGTACTTC.

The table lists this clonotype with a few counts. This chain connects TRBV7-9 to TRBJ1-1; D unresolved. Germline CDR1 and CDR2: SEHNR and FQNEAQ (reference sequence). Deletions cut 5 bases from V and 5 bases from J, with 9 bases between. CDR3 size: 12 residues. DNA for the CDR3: TGTGCCAGCAGCCGATTAGGTACTGAAGCTTTCTTT. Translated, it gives CASSRLGTEAFF.

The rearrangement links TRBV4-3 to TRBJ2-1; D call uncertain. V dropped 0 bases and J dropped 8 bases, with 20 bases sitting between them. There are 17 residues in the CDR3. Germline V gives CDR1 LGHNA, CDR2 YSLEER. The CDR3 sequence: CASSQETIRGRRHEQFF. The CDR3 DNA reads TGCGCCAGCAGCCAAGAGACAATCCGTGGACGCCGACATGAGCAGTTCTTC.

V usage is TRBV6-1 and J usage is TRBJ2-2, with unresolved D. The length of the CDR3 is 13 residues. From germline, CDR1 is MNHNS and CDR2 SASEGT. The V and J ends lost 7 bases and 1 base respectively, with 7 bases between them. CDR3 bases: TGTGCCAGCATACAGCAGAACACCGGGGAGCTGTTTTTT. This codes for CASIQQNTGELFF.